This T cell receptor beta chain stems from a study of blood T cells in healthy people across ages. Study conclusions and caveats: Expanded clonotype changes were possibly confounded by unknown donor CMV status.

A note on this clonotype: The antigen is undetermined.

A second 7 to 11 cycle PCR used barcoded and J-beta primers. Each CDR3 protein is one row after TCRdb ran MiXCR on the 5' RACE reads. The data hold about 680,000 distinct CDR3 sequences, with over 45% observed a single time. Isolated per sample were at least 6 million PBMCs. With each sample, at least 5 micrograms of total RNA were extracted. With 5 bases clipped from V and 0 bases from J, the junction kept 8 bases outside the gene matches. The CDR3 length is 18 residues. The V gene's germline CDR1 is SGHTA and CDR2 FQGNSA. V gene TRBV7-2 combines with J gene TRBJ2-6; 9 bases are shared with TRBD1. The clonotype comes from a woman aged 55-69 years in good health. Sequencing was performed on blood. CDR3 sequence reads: CASSLKGTGNSGANVLTF. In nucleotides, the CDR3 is TGTGCCAGCAGCCTAAAGGGGACAGGGAACTCTGGGGCCAACGTCCTGACTTTC.